This is a list of T cell receptor beta chains from one sample in a study of T cell responses to AZD1222 COVID-19 vaccine. TCRdb keeps only in-frame clones here, not all; method: immunoSEQ multiplex PCR. The data show 130,000 to 150,000 clones, with approximately 90% seen just once and about 5% held by the top ten. The sequenced sample was peripheral blood, obtained on day 0 of AZD1222 vaccination. All receptors derive from an adult in good health. The CDR3 runs from the conserved cysteine through the conserved F or W. The D gene is left open where the match is weak. The size field is filled for only some rows; it gives once, few, many or a size class.

>.|.|TRBJ2-3|TRBV4-3
CASSQEAQYF
TGCGCCAGCAGCCAAGAAGCGCAGTATTTT
>TRBD1|.|TRBJ1-5|TRBV20-1
CSATDRGEGNQPQHF
TGCAGTGCTACTGACAGGGGAGAAGGGAATCAGCCCCAGCATTTT
>.|.|TRBJ2-1|TRBV10-3
CAISEPRGWDNEQFF
TGTGCCATCAGTGAGCCTCGGGGATGGGACAATGAGCAGTTCTTC
>TRBD2|.|TRBJ2-1|TRBV10-3
CAISGSGRANRSYNEQFF
TGTGCCATCAGTGGAAGCGGGAGGGCCAATAGGTCCTACAATGAGCAGTTCTTC
>TRBD1|.|TRBJ1-1|TRBV18
CASSFGQGEEAFF
TGTGCCAGCTCCTTTGGACAGGGGGAGGAGGCTTTCTTT
>TRBD1|.|TRBJ1-6|TRBV5-5
CASSLDRGVSPLHF
TGTGCCAGCAGCTTGGACAGGGGGGTCTCACCCCTCCACTTT
>.|.|TRBJ2-3|TRBV2
CASSEVKTDTQYF
TGTGCCAGCAGTGAAGTCAAGACAGATACGCAGTATTTT
>.|.|TRBJ1-6|TRBV30
CAWSGEGRSYNSPLHF
TGTGCCTGGAGTGGGGAGGGGCGCTCCTATAATTCACCCCTCCACTTT
>TRBD1|.|TRBJ1-5|TRBV24-1
CATSDARDSDSNQPQHF
TGTGCCACCAGTGATGCACGGGACAGCGATAGCAATCAGCCCCAGCATTTT
>.|.|TRBJ2-2|TRBV30
CAWKSLYAGELFF
TGTGCCTGGAAGTCGCTCTATGCGGGGGAGCTGTTTTTT
>.|once|TRBJ1-5|TRBV28
CASSPPTQGSRQPQHF
TGTGCCAGCAGCCCGCCCACACAGGGTAGTCGACAGCCCCAGCATTTT
>.|.|TRBJ1-5|TRBV5-5
CASSLAGWEQPQHF
TGTGCCAGCAGCTTGGCAGGGTGGGAGCAGCCCCAGCATTTT
>TRBD2|.|TRBJ2-7|TRBV2
CASSEWTSEMMYF
TGTGCCAGCAGTGAATGGACTAGCGAAATGATGTACTTC
>.|.|TRBJ2-1|TRBV4-3
CASSQKMSFEQFF
TGCGCCAGCAGCCAAAAGATGTCTTTCGAGCAGTTCTTC
>.|.|TRBJ1-2|TRBV6-5
CASSYSKAGLYGYTF
TGTGCCAGCAGTTACTCGAAGGCAGGGCTCTATGGCTACACCTTC
>TRBD1|.|TRBJ2-7|TRBV7-9
CASSTHTGQSSYEQYF
TGTGCCAGCAGCACCCATACGGGACAGAGCTCCTACGAGCAGTACTTC
>TRBD1|.|TRBJ1-2|TRBV5-6
CASKSEQGTFNYGYTF
TGTGCCAGCAAATCAGAACAGGGGACTTTTAACTATGGCTACACCTTC
>.|.|TRBJ2-1|TRBV28
CASTFIGRYNEQFF
TGTGCCAGCACCTTTATAGGCCGCTACAATGAGCAGTTCTTC
>.|.|TRBJ2-1|TRBV9
CASTPGGIQIIDNEQFF
TGTGCCAGCACCCCCGGTGGGATTCAGATAATTGACAATGAGCAGTTCTTC
>TRBD1|once|TRBJ2-3|TRBV14
CASSPQGSLGRTQYF
TGTGCCAGCAGCCCACAGGGGAGTTTAGGCCGTACGCAGTATTTT
>.|.|TRBJ1-5|TRBV7-2
CASSLVAGNQPQHF
TGTGCCAGCAGCTTAGTTGCAGGCAATCAGCCCCAGCATTTT
>TRBD2|.|TRBJ2-7|TRBV7-6
CASSQGLAGDYEQYF
TGTGCCAGCAGCCAGGGACTAGCGGGAGACTACGAGCAGTACTTC
>.|.|TRBJ1-6|TRBV19
CASNTGWNSPLHF
TGTGCCAGTAACACAGGGTGGAATTCACCCCTCCACTTT
>.|.|TRBJ1-2|TRBV19
CASSIAARGIYGYTF
TGTGCCAGTAGTATAGCGGCCCGGGGGATCTATGGCTACACCTTC
>.|.|TRBJ2-6|TRBV3-1/TRBV3-2
CASSLASGANVLTF
TGTGCCAGCAGCCTAGCTTCTGGGGCCAACGTCCTGACTTTC
>.|.|TRBJ1-1|TRBV10-3
CAIRIAEGNTEAFF
TGTGCCATCAGAATCGCCGAGGGGAACACTGAAGCTTTCTTT
>.|.|TRBJ2-3|TRBV7-9
CASSSGSSDTQYF
TGTGCCAGCAGCTCAGGGTCCTCAGATACGCAGTATTTT
>.|.|TRBJ2-7|TRBV28
CASSLLGGRIYEQYF
TGTGCCAGCAGTTTACTCGGGGGTCGCATCTACGAGCAGTACTTC
>.|.|TRBJ2-5|TRBV27
CASSSLPGETQYF
TGTGCCAGCAGTTCCCTCCCTGGGGAGACCCAGTACTTC
>.|.|TRBJ1-1|TRBV19
CASSEGWNTEAFF
TGTGCCAGTAGTGAGGGATGGAACACTGAAGCTTTCTTT
>TRBD2|.|TRBJ2-1|TRBV10-1
CASRRTSGGVQFF
TGCGCCAGCAGAAGAACTAGCGGGGGCGTCCAGTTCTTC
>.|.|TRBJ2-5|TRBV16
CASSQRLAQETQYF
TGTGCCAGCAGCCAACGTCTAGCGCAAGAGACCCAGTACTTC
>.|.|TRBJ2-3|TRBV19
CASSIGSVGADTQYF
TGTGCCAGTAGTATAGGTAGCGTTGGGGCCGATACGCAGTATTTT
>.|.|TRBJ2-2|TRBV7-3
CASSPSIGSGELFF
TGTGCCAGCAGCCCAAGTATAGGGAGTGGGGAGCTGTTTTTT
>.|once|TRBJ2-1|TRBV18
CASSRTIQGKSYNEQFF
TGTGCCAGCTCACGAACAATACAGGGTAAATCCTACAATGAGCAGTTCTTC
>.|.|TRBJ2-7|TRBV7-9
CASSLQGSNDEQYF
TGTGCCAGCAGCTTACAGGGGTCTAACGACGAGCAGTACTTC
>TRBD2|.|TRBJ2-4|TRBV19
CASSTRPGTRQNIQYF
TGTGCCAGTAGTACCCGCCCGGGGACTAGACAAAACATTCAGTACTTC
>TRBD1|.|TRBJ1-5|TRBV28
CASSLGQGVFQHF
TGTGCCAGCAGTTTGGGACAGGGGGTTTTCCAGCATTTT
>.|.|TRBJ2-1|TRBV14
CASSRGGGGEQFF
TGTGCCAGCAGCCGAGGAGGAGGCGGTGAGCAGTTCTTC
>TRBD2|.|TRBJ2-7|TRBV7-9
CASSLVGYGRESRSYEQYF
TGTGCCAGCAGCTTAGTGGGTTATGGGCGGGAGAGTCGGTCCTACGAGCAGTACTTC
>.|once|TRBJ2-7|TRBV5-6
CASSLWQGFEQYF
TGTGCCAGCAGCTTGTGGCAGGGATTCGAGCAGTACTTC
>TRBD2|.|TRBJ2-6|TRBV5-1
CASSLETSGSSGANVLTF
TGCGCCAGCAGCTTGGAGACTAGCGGGAGCTCTGGGGCCAACGTCCTGACTTTC
>.|.|TRBJ2-7|TRBV6-5
CASTEIGEQYF
TGTGCCAGCACCGAAATCGGCGAGCAGTACTTC
>TRBD2|once|TRBJ2-5|TRBV20-1
CSASGTRSSQETQYF
TGCAGTGCTAGTGGGACTAGGAGTTCCCAAGAGACCCAGTACTTC
>.|.|TRBJ1-3|TRBV4-1
CASSQGALTGFSGNTIYF
TGCGCCAGCAGCCAAGGGGCTTTAACAGGGTTCTCTGGAAACACCATATATTTT
>.|.|TRBJ2-3|TRBV5-1
CASSRDVDTQYF
TGCGCCAGCAGCAGGGATGTGGATACGCAGTATTTT
>.|.|TRBJ2-7|TRBV6-2/TRBV6-3
CASSWSYEQYF
TGTGCCAGCAGTTGGTCTTACGAGCAGTACTTC
>.|.|TRBJ2-5|TRBV20-1
CSARGRETQYF
TGCAGTGCTAGGGGGCGAGAGACCCAGTACTTC
>.|.|TRBJ2-1|TRBV5-1
CASSLEFLNEQFF
TGCGCCAGCAGCTTAGAATTCCTCAATGAGCAGTTCTTC
>TRBD2|.|TRBJ2-1|TRBV7-9
CASMQLAGVIEQFF
TGTGCCAGCATGCAGCTAGCGGGAGTTATTGAGCAGTTCTTC